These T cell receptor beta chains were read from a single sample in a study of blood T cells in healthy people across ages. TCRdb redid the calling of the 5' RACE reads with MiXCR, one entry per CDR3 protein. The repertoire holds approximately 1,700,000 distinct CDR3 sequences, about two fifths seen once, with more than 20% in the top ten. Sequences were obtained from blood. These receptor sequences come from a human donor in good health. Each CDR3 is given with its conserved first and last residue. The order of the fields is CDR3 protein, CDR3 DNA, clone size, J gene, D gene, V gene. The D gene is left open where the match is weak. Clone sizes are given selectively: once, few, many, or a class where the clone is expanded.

CASSYSKEGYEQYF | TGTGCCAGCAGTTACTCGAAAGAAGGCTACGAGCAGTACTTC | NA | TRBJ2-7 | NA | TRBV6-2/TRBV6-3
CSVAPGTERYTF | TGCAGCGTCGCCCCCGGGACAGAGAGATACACCTTC | NA | TRBJ1-2 | TRBD1 | TRBV29-1
CASSPPAFLDGYTF | TGTGCCAGCAGCCCCCCCGCCTTCCTAGATGGCTACACCTTC | NA | TRBJ1-2 | NA | TRBV3-1
CSSTSGGAQETQYF | TGCAGCTCAACTAGCGGGGGGGCACAAGAGACCCAGTACTTC | NA | TRBJ2-5 | TRBD2 | TRBV20-1
CAIRRYGTGVSPLHF | TGTGCCATCAGACGATATGGGACAGGGGTTTCACCCCTCCACTTT | NA | TRBJ1-6 | TRBD1 | TRBV10-3
CASSLWGQEYEKLFF | TGTGCCAGCAGTTTATGGGGACAGGAGTATGAAAAACTGTTTTTT | NA | TRBJ1-4 | TRBD1 | TRBV12-3/TRBV12-4
CASSQVTLMNTEAFF | TGTGCCAGCAGCCAAGTTACACTTATGAACACTGAAGCTTTCTTT | NA | TRBJ1-1 | NA | TRBV3-1
CASSLGLARPVHEQFF | TGTGCCAGCAGTTTAGGACTAGCTAGGCCAGTCCATGAGCAGTTCTTC | NA | TRBJ2-1 | TRBD2 | TRBV12-3/TRBV12-4
CASSQDKYRPNYGYTF | TGTGCCAGCAGCCAAGATAAGTACCGCCCCAACTATGGCTACACCTTC | NA | TRBJ1-2 | NA | TRBV14
CATSRDSTGGGYTF | TGTGCCACCAGCAGAGATTCTACAGGGGGAGGCTACACCTTC | NA | TRBJ1-2 | TRBD1 | TRBV15
CASSFYSVRGTRYNQPQHF | TGTGCCAGCAGCTTTTATTCTGTTCGTGGGACCAGGTACAATCAGCCCCAGCATTTT | NA | TRBJ1-5 | NA | TRBV5-5
CASGSPPLYEQYF | TGTGCTAGTGGCTCCCCTCCTCTTTACGAGCAGTACTTC | NA | TRBJ2-7 | NA | TRBV12-5
CASSVQGASSGANVLTF | TGTGCCAGCAGTGTACAGGGGGCGAGCTCTGGGGCCAACGTCCTGACTTTC | NA | TRBJ2-6 | TRBD1 | TRBV2
CASSLRIAGRTDTQYF | TGTGCCAGCAGCTTGAGAATAGCGGGGCGCACAGATACGCAGTATTTT | NA | TRBJ2-3 | TRBD2 | TRBV7-2
CASTLRLVSGETQYF | TGTGCCAGCACCCTACGACTAGTTTCCGGGGAGACCCAGTACTTC | few | TRBJ2-5 | NA | TRBV6-2/TRBV6-3
CASSQVGGVSYEQYF | TGTGCCAGCAGCCAGGTTGGAGGGGTCTCCTACGAGCAGTACTTC | NA | TRBJ2-7 | NA | TRBV14
CASSDGVNQPQHF | TGCGCCAGCAGTGATGGTGTCAATCAGCCCCAGCATTTT | NA | TRBJ1-5 | NA | TRBV5-1
CASSYSYDREAFF | TGTGCCAGCAGTTACTCCTATGACAGGGAAGCTTTCTTT | few | TRBJ1-1 | NA | TRBV6-5
CSVPGVRAEQYF | TGCAGCGTTCCAGGGGTCAGGGCCGAGCAGTACTTC | NA | TRBJ2-7 | NA | TRBV29-1
CASSFAPRAEQFF | TGTGCCAGCAGTTTCGCCCCCCGGGCGGAGCAGTTCTTC | NA | TRBJ2-1 | NA | TRBV28
CASSLYWEGGLNTEAFF | TGTGCCAGCAGCTTATATTGGGAGGGAGGGCTGAACACTGAAGCTTTCTTT | NA | TRBJ1-1 | NA | TRBV7-6
CASRLNESPGNTIYF | TGTGCCAGCAGGCTCAACGAAAGTCCTGGAAACACCATATATTTT | NA | TRBJ1-3 | NA | TRBV7-9
CASSWMLPAQETQYF | TGTGCCAGCAGTTGGATGCTTCCGGCTCAAGAGACCCAGTACTTC | NA | TRBJ2-5 | NA | TRBV6-2/TRBV6-3
CASSYSGNDGYTF | TGTGCCAGCAGTTACTCGGGGAACGATGGCTACACCTTC | NA | TRBJ1-2 | NA | TRBV6-5
CSAVPQRGKGNYGYTF | TGCAGCGCCGTCCCCCAACGAGGAAAGGGCAACTATGGCTACACCTTC | NA | TRBJ1-2 | NA | TRBV29-1
CSVEGGSLMNTEAFF | TGCAGCGTTGAAGGGGGGTCTTTAATGAACACTGAAGCTTTCTTT | few | TRBJ1-1 | NA | TRBV29-1
CASSPRQGGTAFF | TGTGCCAGCAGCCCTCGACAGGGGGGGACGGCTTTCTTT | NA | TRBJ1-1 | TRBD1 | TRBV7-9
CASSLDSDDALNYGYTF | TGCGCCAGCAGCTTGGATTCCGATGACGCGCTTAACTATGGCTACACCTTC | few | TRBJ1-2 | NA | TRBV5-1
CASSLTSGGARPTDTQYF | TGTGCCAGCAGTCTGACTAGCGGGGGGGCCAGACCCACAGATACGCAGTATTTT | NA | TRBJ2-3 | TRBD2 | TRBV2
CASSLSGLDGYTF | TGTGCCAGCAGTTTATCAGGGCTCGATGGCTACACCTTC | many | TRBJ1-2 | NA | TRBV5-1
CSVEDLRDGAGGNTIYF | TGCAGCGTTGAAGATCTACGGGACGGTGCCGGTGGAAACACCATATATTTT | NA | TRBJ1-3 | NA | TRBV29-1
CSASWRVYDEQFF | TGCAGTGCTAGCTGGCGGGTCTACGATGAGCAGTTCTTC | NA | TRBJ2-1 | NA | TRBV20-1
CASSFQVYGYTF | TGCGCCAGCAGCTTCCAGGTCTATGGCTACACCTTC | few | TRBJ1-2 | NA | TRBV5-1
CASGFDSPLHF | TGTGCCAGCGGATTTGATTCACCCCTCCACTTT | NA | TRBJ1-6 | NA | TRBV27
CASSLVWQGADEQYF | TGTGCCAGCAGCTTAGTATGGCAGGGGGCCGACGAGCAGTACTTC | NA | TRBJ2-7 | TRBD1 | TRBV7-2
CASSLWGLRTDTQYF | TGTGCCAGCAGCTTATGGGGACTACGCACAGATACGCAGTATTTT | NA | TRBJ2-3 | TRBD2 | TRBV7-3